What follows are 21 T cell receptor beta chains derived from one specimen sequenced in a study of cytomegalovirus exposure and HLA in healthy donors. Sequenced by immunoSEQ multiplex PCR; TCRdb stores in-frame clones only, minus some. In the table there are fewer than 250,000 clones, approximately 88% of which are singletons. Sequencing was carried out using PBMCs. All receptors come from a woman in her 30s in good health and CMV-seropositive.

The chain carries TRBV6-5 and TRBJ2-5, with 7 nucleotides matching TRBD2. Germline V gene data show CDR1 as MNHEY and CDR2 as SVGAGI. J lost 0 bases, V lost 0 bases, and 4 bases had no gene match. CDR3 length equals 16 residues. The CDR3 sequence is CASSYSTSVNQETQYF. CDR3 coding DNA: TGTGCCAGCAGTTACTCCACTAGCGTAAACCAAGAGACCCAGTACTTC.

The chain has TRBV27 and TRBJ2-2, with TRBD2 identical over 12 bases. CDR3 length: 18 amino acids. The V gene's germline CDR1 is MNHEY and CDR2 SMNVEV (reference sequence). V was pared by 5 bases and J by 10 bases, with 17 bases of the junction left unmatched. The CDR3 is CASSIRLAGEGSPVELFF. The CDR3 nucleotides are TGTGCCAGCAGTATTAGACTAGCGGGAGAAGGTTCACCGGTGGAGCTGTTTTTT.

The chain recombines TRBV9 with TRBJ1-2; the match to TRBD1 covers 8 bases. There are 14 residues in the CDR3. Trimming at V came to 2 bases and at J to 7 bases, leaving 7 bases not matched to a gene. The germline V gene encodes CDR1 SGDLS and CDR2 YYNGEE. DNA of the CDR3: TGTGCCAGCAGCGTCGTATTAGGGACAGGTGGCTACACCTTC. Translating gives CASSVVLGTGGYTF.

The V and J genes are TRBV5-6 and TRBJ2-7; possible D gene TRBD2, 6 bases. The CDR3 sequence is 13 residues long. Between the trimmed V and J ends, which lost 2 bases and 5 bases, there was a span of 11 bases. Germline V CDR1 and CDR2: SGHDT, YYEEEE. The CDR3, as DNA: TGTGCCAGCAGCTTTCTGGGAGGCGACGAGCAGTACTTC. It specifies CASSFLGGDEQYF.

This sequence joins TRBV27 and TRBJ2-5, with 7 bases fitting TRBD1. The ends lost 5 bases at V and 5 bases at J; junction bases unmatched: 11. The germline V gene encodes CDR1 MNHEY and CDR2 SMNVEV (reference sequence). The CDR3 runs 15 residues. The CDR3 protein is CASSPITGAGETQYF. DNA of the CDR3: TGTGCCAGCAGTCCGATAACAGGGGCAGGGGAGACCCAGTACTTC.

The chain is built from TRBV7-8 and TRBJ2-4, with 8 bases identical to TRBD2. The CDR3 contains 14 residues. V lost 4 bases, J lost 6 bases, and 5 bases stayed unmatched. The V gene's germline CDR1 is SGHVS and CDR2 FQNEAQ. CDR3 sequence reads: CASSSAGVGNIQYF. DNA for the CDR3: TGTGCCAGCAGCTCAGCGGGAGTGGGAAACATTCAGTACTTC.

V is TRBV27 and J is TRBJ1-1; D call uncertain. The CDR3 sequence is 14 residues long. The germline CDR1 and CDR2 sequences are MNHEY and SMNVEV (reference sequence). V was pared by 5 bases and J by 2 bases, with 12 bases between. The CDR3 sequence is CASSNPDGNTEAFF. The CDR3 nucleotides read TGTGCCAGCAGTAACCCCGACGGAAACACTGAAGCTTTCTTT.

The V gene is TRBV19, the J gene TRBJ1-5; D is ambiguous. Per germline, CDR1 LNHDA and CDR2 SQIVND (reference sequence). The CDR3 covers 12 residues. V was clipped by 3 bases and J by 8 bases, with 8 bases between them. CDR3 region: CASSMQVEPQHF. Written as DNA, the CDR3 is TGTGCCAGTAGTATGCAGGTCGAGCCCCAGCATTTT.

The chain links TRBV27 to TRBJ2-7; TRBD2 agrees at 9 bases. Trimming removed 2 bases from V and 2 bases from J; junction bases left unmatched: 4. Germline V gene lookup returns CDR1 MNHEY and CDR2 SMNVEV (reference sequence). This CDR3 spans 15 amino acids. Here the CDR3 DNA reads TGTGCCAGCAGTTTAAGCGGGAGGTCCCCCTACGAGCAGTACTTC. This gives the protein CASSLSGRSPYEQYF.

The gene calls are TRBV5-4 and TRBJ2-7; 10 bases align to TRBD2. The CDR3 covers 17 residues. The germline V gene encodes CDR1 SGHNT and CDR2 YYREEE (reference sequence). Trimming removed 3 bases from V and 4 bases from J; junction bases left unmatched: 13. The CDR3: CASSSLAGSHPPYEQYF. Written as DNA, the CDR3 is TGTGCCAGCAGCTCACTAGCGGGGAGTCACCCCCCTTACGAGCAGTACTTC.

The chain joins TRBV4-1 to TRBJ2-1; D perhaps matches TRBD1 (7 bases). The V end was cut by 0 bases, the J end by 1 base, with 16 bases between. The CDR3 runs to 18 residues. Looked up from germline, CDR1 is MGHRA and CDR2 is YSYEKL. DNA for the CDR3: TGCGCCAGCAGCCAAGATCCCGACAGGGCGGGATCCTACAATGAGCAGTTCTTC. As protein: CASSQDPDRAGSYNEQFF.

The V and J genes are TRBV6-4 and TRBJ2-1, with D possibly called TRBD1 or TRBD2 (5 bases each). Per the germline V gene, CDR1 is MRHNA and CDR2 is SNTAGT. CDR3 length: 11 residues. The V end lost 10 bases, the J end lost 5 bases, and 9 bases lay between the germline ends. The CDR3 DNA reads as TGTGCCACTCGGGGCAACAATGAGCAGTTCTTC. This codes for CATRGNNEQFF.

V usage is TRBV30 and J usage is TRBJ2-1; a possible D gene is TRBD2 (5 bases). The CDR3 totals 15 residues. CDR1 and CDR2 from the germline V gene are GTSNPN and SVGIG (reference sequence). Trimming pared 4 bases from V and 5 bases from J, leaving 18 bases between. In DNA form, the CDR3 reads TGTGCCTGGACGGGTACAGCTCGGGATCACAATGAGCAGTTCTTC. Its translation is CAWTGTARDHNEQFF.

V gene TRBV30 combines with J gene TRBJ1-5, with 8 bases identical to TRBD1. The germline gives CDR1 GTSNPN, CDR2 SVGIG (reference sequence). The trim removed 2 bases at V and 7 bases at J, leaving 10 bases unmatched. The CDR3 is 15 residues long. CDR3 nucleotides: TGTGCCTGGAGTTCGGGGACAGGTCCGGGGCAGCCCCAGCATTTT. The encoded protein is CAWSSGTGPGQPQHF.

This clone occurred once. The chain recombines TRBV11-3 with TRBJ1-1; no clear D gene. The CDR3 runs 14 residues. V was pared by 1 base and J by 2 bases, with 8 bases between. Germline loops: CDR1 SGHNT, CDR2 YENEEA. CDR3: CASSLVSSNTEAFF. CDR3 nucleotides: TGTGCCAGCAGCTTAGTTTCAAGCAACACTGAAGCTTTCTTT.

The V gene is TRBV5-1, the J gene TRBJ2-1; 10 positions agree with TRBD2. Losses at the gene ends were 4 bases for V and 5 bases for J; bases not matched to a gene: 6. Germline CDR1 and CDR2: SGHRS and YFSETQ. CDR3 length equals 15 residues. DNA for the CDR3: TGCGCCAGCAGCCCTAGCGGGAGCTTAAACAATGAGCAGTTCTTC. Translated, it gives CASSPSGSLNNEQFF. Variable domain in full (rest from reference TRBV5-1 and TRBJ2-1): KAGVTQTPRYLIKTRGQQVTLSCSPISGHRSVSWYQQTPGQGLQFLFEYFSETQRNKGNFPGRFSGRQFSNSRSEMNVSTLELGDSALYLCASSPSGSLNNEQFFGPGTRLTVL.

In regard to this clone: Germline and junction disagree at one end, which may indicate a read error. The J gene is TRBJ2-1, the V gene TRBV7-7, with 7 bases fitting TRBD2. In germline, CDR1 is SSHAT, CDR2 FNYEAQ (reference sequence). The CDR3 consists of 15 residues. CDR3 sequence: CASSLGSGLYNEQFF. In nucleotides, the CDR3 is TGTGCTAGCAGCTTAGGTAGCGGGTTATACAATGAGCAGTTCTTC.

This rearrangement joins TRBV2 to TRBJ2-7; D may be TRBD2 (5 bases). CDR1 and CDR2 from the germline V gene are SNHLY and FYNNEI. V was pared by 7 bases and J by 7 bases, with 17 bases between. This CDR3 has 13 residues. CDR3 coding DNA: TGTGCCAGCAAAGGTGGAGGAGGAGGAGAGCAGTACTTC. Translated: CASKGGGGGEQYF.

The V call is TRBV27, the J call TRBJ1-1, with 9 positions matching TRBD1. Germline V CDR1 and CDR2: MNHEY, SMNVEV (reference sequence). CDR3 size: 15 residues. After removal of 5 bases from V and 8 bases from J, the junction contained 12 bases not matched to a gene. The CDR3 region is CASSPRTGVIEEAFF. In DNA, the CDR3 is TGTGCCAGCAGTCCTCGGACAGGGGTGATCGAGGAAGCTTTCTTT.

The chain carries TRBV5-4 and TRBJ2-3; D may be TRBD1 (6 bases). The V end was cut by 1 base, the J end by 0 bases, with 15 bases between. The CDR3 is 17 residues long. Germline CDR1 and CDR2: SGHNT and YYREEE (reference sequence). The DNA for the CDR3 is TGTGCCAGCAGCTTGCCTACACGGACAGATAGCACAGATACGCAGTATTTT. Translating it yields CASSLPTRTDSTDTQYF.

The table lists this clone with a count of one. The chain joins TRBV7-9 to TRBJ1-4; D possibly corresponds to TRBD1 (5 bases). Germline V lookup: CDR1 SEHNR, CDR2 FQNEAQ (reference sequence). Trimming removed 5 bases from V and 7 bases from J, with 11 bases in between. This CDR3 is built from 13 residues. The CDR3 loop reads CASSRDLVEKLFF. The CDR3 nucleotides are TGTGCCAGCAGCCGGGACCTGGTTGAAAAACTGTTTTTT.